Each of the 24 T cell receptor beta chains below was sequenced from the same sample in a study of CXCR3-negative and CXCR3-positive naive CD8 T cells. Libraries were UMI-labeled 5' RACE TRB cDNA. TCRdb re-called the 5' RACE reads, yielding one record per CDR3 amino acid sequence without DNA. In all, the sample yields about 89,000 distinct CDR3 sequences. Study observations and caveats: Higher TRB CDR3 hydrophobicity marked CXCR3-positive naive cells relative to CXCR3-negative naive cells.

No antigens are known for them. The sequenced sample consisted of naive CXCR3+ CD8+ T cells from blood. The subset: CD45RO-CCR7+CD27+CD95- naive CD8+ T cells expressing CXCR3 (TNR3+). The receptors were sampled from a human donor in good health. Some clones in this sample may be carry-over from other donors' samples.

The rearrangement joins TRBV28 to TRBJ2-1; TCRdb's D gene call, TRBD2, goes unchecked for lack of DNA. CDR1 and CDR2 from the germline V gene are MDHEN and SYDVKM. The CDR3 extends over 15 amino acids. CDR3 loop: CASSLILAGANEQFF.

The chain links TRBV9 to TRBJ1-1; TCRdb's D call of TRBD1 is untestable without DNA. Germline V gene lookup returns CDR1 SGDLS and CDR2 YYNGEE. The CDR3 covers 14 residues. CDR3 residues: CASSTRGGTAEAFF.

The chain couples TRBV2 to TRBJ2-7. The CDR3 contains 12 residues. CDR1 and CDR2 from the germline V gene are SNHLY and FYNNEI. CDR3 loop: CASSEVGKEQYF.

The V and J genes are TRBV6-5 and TRBJ1-5; TCRdb returns TRBD1, unconfirmable since there is no DNA. Germline CDR1 and CDR2: MNHEY and SVGAGI. CDR3 length equals 14 residues. The CDR3 reads CASSYGQGSQPQHF.

The chain combines TRBV28 with TRBJ2-1; TCRdb's assignment of TRBD2 cannot be checked, as there is no DNA. This CDR3 contains 15 residues. CDR1 MDHEN and CDR2 SYDVKM come from the germline V gene. This CDR3 is CASSFRREVNNEQFF.

The V call is TRBV2, the J call TRBJ2-1; TCRdb calls TRBD1, which cannot be checked without DNA. The CDR3 covers 14 residues. Looked up from germline, CDR1 is SNHLY and CDR2 is FYNNEI. CDR3 in amino acids: CASSYFHPGGEQFF.

The chain has TRBV29-1 and TRBJ2-1; the TRBD2 assignment by TCRdb is unverifiable without DNA. The CDR3 runs 15 residues. Germline CDR1 SQVTM, CDR2 ANQGSEA. The CDR3 sequence is CSVPTWGEGGDEQFF.

The rearrangement links TRBV12-3 or TRBV12-4 to TRBJ1-4; TCRdb calls TRBD1, which cannot be checked without DNA. This CDR3 is 15 amino acids long. The CDR3: CASKRGAATNEKLFF.

This sequence joins TRBV5-6 and TRBJ2-5; no DNA is available, so the TRBD2 call from TCRdb remains unchecked. Germline CDR1 is SGHDT and CDR2 is YYEEEE. The CDR3 length is 16 residues. CDR3 sequence: CASSLANPSVGETQYF.

The genes are TRBV6-2 or TRBV6-3 and TRBJ1-1. The germline V gene encodes CDR1 MNHEY and CDR2 SVGEGT. CDR3 length: 13 residues. This CDR3 reads CASSYSRGTEAFF.

The chain carries TRBV6-2 or TRBV6-3 and TRBJ1-2; TCRdb calls TRBD1, which cannot be checked without DNA. Germline CDR1 and CDR2: MNHEY and SVGEGT. The CDR3 has 15 residues. CDR3 sequence: CASRGRDSLWDGYTF.

CDR3: CASSSPGFTDTQYF. The chain is built from TRBV27 and TRBJ2-3; absent DNA, TCRdb's TRBD1 call cannot be checked. CDR1 is MNHEY and CDR2 is SMNVEV in the germline V gene (reference sequence). The CDR3 covers 14 residues.

The V call is TRBV27, the J call TRBJ2-7; the D call from TCRdb, TRBD2, cannot be confirmed without DNA. Germline CDR1 and CDR2: MNHEY and SMNVEV (reference sequence). This CDR3 is 17 amino acids long. Here the CDR3 reads CASSPGLAESRSYEQYF.

The chain has TRBV29-1 and TRBJ2-7; TCRdb's assignment of TRBD1 cannot be checked, as there is no DNA. Germline assignment: CDR1 SQVTM and CDR2 ANQGSEA. The CDR3 length is 15 residues. Here the CDR3 reads CSANLHTGDSYEQYF.

This chain links TRBV6-5 with TRBJ2-3; TCRdb returns TRBD1, unconfirmable since there is no DNA. This CDR3 is 18 amino acids long. CDR1 and CDR2 (germline): MNHEY, SVGAGI. CDR3 in amino acids: CASSYMAGLSSSTDTQYF.

The rearrangement joins TRBV29-1 to TRBJ2-3; lacking DNA, the TRBD2 call made by TCRdb goes unchecked. Germline V lookup: CDR1 SQVTM, CDR2 ANQGSEA. The CDR3 extends over 16 amino acids. The CDR3 loop reads CSVEGPGLAGTDTQYF.

This chain connects TRBV5-6 to TRBJ2-7. The length of the CDR3 is 11 residues. The germline V gene has CDR1 SGHDT and CDR2 YYEEEE. This CDR3 is CASSLASEQYF.

This chain uses TRBV5-1 with TRBJ2-3. CDR3 size: 14 residues. The germline gives CDR1 SGHRS, CDR2 YFSETQ. This CDR3 is CASSLGPKVDTQYF.

V gene TRBV4-1 combines with J gene TRBJ2-7; TCRdb picks TRBD1, but there is no DNA to check that call. CDR1 and CDR2 from the germline V gene are MGHRA and YSYEKL. The CDR3 loop spans 14 amino acids. The CDR3 region is CASSQDGDSYEQYF.

This chain uses TRBV2 with TRBJ1-1; lacking DNA, the TRBD1 call made by TCRdb goes unchecked. The CDR3 is 16 residues long. CDR1 and CDR2 from the germline V gene are SNHLY and FYNNEI. The CDR3 reads CASSPKVGGLSNEAFF.

The chain couples TRBV4-2 to TRBJ2-7; TCRdb's D call of TRBD2 is untestable without DNA. The CDR3 extends over 15 amino acids. The germline V gene has CDR1 LGHNA and CDR2 YNFKEQ. The chain's CDR3 is CASSLRLAGPYEQYF.

The genes are TRBV29-1 and TRBJ2-7; lacking DNA, the TRBD1 call made by TCRdb goes unchecked. The V gene's germline CDR1 is SQVTM and CDR2 ANQGSEA. The CDR3 sequence is 13 residues long. The CDR3 loop is CSASWGQGYEQYF.

The rearrangement uses TRBV5-6 and TRBJ2-1; the D call from TCRdb, TRBD1, cannot be confirmed without DNA. Germline CDR1 and CDR2: SGHDT and YYEEEE. This CDR3 is built from 13 residues. The CDR3 reads CASSQGTYNEQFF.

The chain combines TRBV27 with TRBJ2-7. The CDR3 contains 12 residues. Germline V gene sequence: CDR1 MNHEY, CDR2 SMNVEV (reference sequence). The CDR3 loop is CASSSRSYEQYF.